The 31 T cell receptor beta chains below all came from one sample that was sequenced in a study of blood T cell repertoires in COVID-19. Sequenced by immunoSEQ multiplex PCR; TCRdb stores in-frame clones only, minus some. Of about 110,000 clones listed, approximately 80% are singletons. Sequencing was performed on peripheral blood. The receptors originated from a man at least 80 years old with COVID-19, enrolled during active disease.

This clone appeared a single time. This sample also contains other DNA sequences that code for the same CDR3. This chain connects TRBV4-1 to TRBJ2-7, with D tentatively TRBD1 (6 bases). Germline V lookup: CDR1 MGHRA, CDR2 YSYEKL. The length of the CDR3 is 15 residues. Trimming took 4 bases from V and 2 from J, leaving 15 bases between them. This CDR3 reads CASSRSAGATYEQYF. For the CDR3, the DNA is TGCGCCAGCAGCCGTTCGGCAGGGGCCACCTACGAGCAGTACTTC.

The J gene is TRBJ1-2, the V gene TRBV7-9; no reliable D call. The germline V and J ends were trimmed by 2 bases and 7 bases, with 20 bases remaining between them. Germline lookup yields CDR1 SEHNR and CDR2 FQNEAQ (reference sequence). The CDR3 covers 16 residues. CDR3 residues: CASSLSPLPGVGGYTF. The CDR3 region has the DNA TGTGCCAGCAGCTTAAGCCCCCTCCCCGGGGTAGGTGGCTACACCTTC.

The chain recombines TRBV4-2 with TRBJ2-3, with 7 bases identical to TRBD2. CDR1 LGHNA and CDR2 YNFKEQ come from the germline V gene. The length of the CDR3 is 14 residues. V shed 1 base and J 3 bases; nucleotides not matched to a gene: 1. This CDR3 is CASSQGEGTDTQYF. The CDR3 DNA reads TGTGCCAGCAGCCAAGGGGAGGGTACAGATACGCAGTATTTT.

The J gene is TRBJ2-7, the V gene TRBV11-2; 7 bases are a match to TRBD1. CDR1 and CDR2 (germline): SGHAT, FQNNGV. J gave up 0 bases and V 7 bases, and 6 bases lay outside the gene matches. The CDR3 consists of 14 residues. CDR3 residues: CASTLGQDSYEQYF. The CDR3 DNA is TGTGCCAGCACCCTAGGACAGGACTCCTACGAGCAGTACTTC.

DNA for the CDR3: TGTGCCTGGGCCTCAGGGGTCGAGACCCAGTACTTC. This translates into CAWASGVETQYF. This chain links TRBV30 with TRBJ2-5; a possible D gene is TRBD1 (6 bases). Trimming stripped 5 bases from V and 5 bases from J, with 12 bases between. The CDR3 is 12 amino acids. Germline lookup yields CDR1 GTSNPN and CDR2 SVGIG (reference sequence). The full variable domain, its missing parts supplied by reference TRBV30 and TRBJ2-5, is SQTIHQWPATLVQPVGSPLSLECTVEGTSNPNLYWYRQAAGRGLQLLFYSVGIGQISSEVPQNLSASRPQDRQFILSSKKLLLSDSGFYLCAWASGVETQYFGPGTRLLVL.

The CDR3 region is CASSSTMRTSDYNEQFF. In DNA form, the CDR3 reads TGTGCCAGCAGTTCCACGATGCGGACTAGCGACTACAATGAGCAGTTCTTC. The chain couples TRBV7-2 to TRBJ2-1, with 9 bases aligning to TRBD2. CDR3 length: 17 amino acids. Germline V gene sequence: CDR1 SGHTA, CDR2 FQGNSA. V gave up 6 bases and J gave up 3 bases; unmatched junction bases: 12. Looking up the rest from reference TRBV7-2 and TRBJ2-1 gives the full variable domain: GAGVSQSPSNKVTEKGKDVELRCDPISGHTALYWYRQSLGQGLEFLIYFQGNSAPDKSGLPSDRFSAERTGGSVSTLTIQRTQQEDSAVYLCASSSTMRTSDYNEQFFGPGTRLTVL.

The chain has TRBV4-1 and TRBJ1-5; the match to TRBD1 covers 7 bases. Germline CDR1 MGHRA, CDR2 YSYEKL. V trimming: 0 bases; J trimming: 6 bases; junction bases outside the gene matches: 8. This CDR3 contains 16 residues. The CDR3 reads CASSQDGQGGGQPQHF. The CDR3 bases are TGCGCCAGCAGCCAAGACGGGCAGGGGGGAGGTCAGCCCCAGCATTTT.

The rearrangement uses TRBV28 and TRBJ1-1; D is undetermined. Germline-derived CDR1 and CDR2 are MDHEN and SYDVKM. The V gene lost 1 base and the J gene lost 2 bases, with 8 bases spanning the gap. CDR3 length: 14 amino acids. CDR3 amino acids: CASSLFAGNTEAFF. CDR3 bases: TGTGCCAGCAGTTTATTCGCCGGTAACACTGAAGCTTTCTTT.

This chain links TRBV5-8 with TRBJ2-7, with TRBD1 identical over 7 bases. The CDR3 covers 15 residues. The V segment lost 2 bases and the J segment 1 base; nucleotides outside the gene matches: 6. Germline CDR1 reads SGHTS; CDR2 reads YDEGEE. The CDR3: CASSFRGFVSYEQYF. As DNA, the CDR3 is TGTGCCAGCAGCTTCAGGGGGTTTGTGTCCTACGAGCAGTACTTC. Supplemented by reference TRBV5-8 and TRBJ2-7, the full variable domain reads EAGVTQSPTHLIKTRGQQATLRCSPISGHTSVYWYQQALGLGLQFLLWYDEGEERNRGNFPPRFSGRQFPNYSSELNVNALELEDSALYLCASSFRGFVSYEQYFGPGTRLTVT.

This clone showed up many times. This chain links TRBV9 with TRBJ1-6; TRBD1 might be the D (6 bases). Trimming took 3 bases from V and 5 from J, leaving 9 bases between them. Germline CDR1 and CDR2: SGDLS and YYNGEE. The CDR3 loop spans 14 amino acids. The DNA for the CDR3 is TGTGCCAGCAGCGGAACAGGGAATAATTCACCCCTCCACTTT. Its protein product is CASSGTGNNSPLHF.

The chain carries TRBV29-1 and TRBJ2-1; 7 nucleotides agree with TRBD2. The germline V gene encodes CDR1 SQVTM and CDR2 ANQGSEA. V lost 1 base, J lost 8 bases, and 8 bases stayed unmatched. This CDR3 is built from 14 residues. The CDR3 sequence: CSVEGGSSADEQFF. CDR3 nucleotides: TGCAGCGTTGAAGGCGGGAGCTCGGCAGATGAGCAGTTCTTC.

The genes are TRBV28 and TRBJ1-4; the D is unclear. The CDR3 length is 12 residues. Germline assignment: CDR1 MDHEN and CDR2 SYDVKM. V lost 8 bases, J lost 8 bases, and 12 bases lay in between. The CDR3 DNA follows: TGTGCCAGCTCGTTCTCGGGGGAAAAACTGTTTTTT. Residues: CASSFSGEKLFF.

Concerning this clone: Within the sample, other DNA sequences also encode this same CDR3. V is TRBV12-3 or TRBV12-4 and J is TRBJ2-5; the D gene is possibly TRBD1 (5 bases). Trimming removed 3 bases at V and 5 bases at J, with 10 bases between. CDR3 length: 13 amino acids. CDR3 amino acids: CASSLWQGETQYF. In DNA, the CDR3 is TGTGCCAGCAGTTTGTGGCAGGGTGAGACCCAGTACTTC.

The chain couples TRBV11-3 to TRBJ2-2, with 9 bases aligning to TRBD1. The CDR3 is 15 amino acids. Trimming took 5 bases from V and 3 from J; bases not matched to a gene: 4. Germline CDR1 and CDR2: SGHNT and YENEEA. Written as DNA, the CDR3 is TGTGCCAGCAGCCGGGGACAGGGCGACACCGGGGAGCTGTTTTTT. This codes for CASSRGQGDTGELFF.

The chain has TRBV29-1 and TRBJ2-3, with 7 positions matching TRBD1. This CDR3 contains 15 residues. Unmatched junction bases numbered 12, after V lost 7 bases and J lost 2 bases. Germline V gene sequence: CDR1 SQVTM, CDR2 ANQGSEA. The CDR3 sequence: CSATGRDSLTDTQYF. The DNA for the CDR3 is TGCAGCGCCACTGGCCGGGACAGCCTCACAGATACGCAGTATTTT.

V and J are TRBV27 and TRBJ2-5, with 12 positions matching TRBD1. The V and J ends lost 8 bases and 7 bases, in that order; junction bases with no gene match: 14. Germline V gene sequence: CDR1 MNHEY, CDR2 SMNVEV (reference sequence). This CDR3 has 16 amino acids. CDR3: CASVKLGTGGAGTQYF. In DNA form, the CDR3 reads TGTGCCAGCGTGAAGTTAGGGACAGGGGGCGCGGGGACCCAGTACTTC.

As to this clone: A read error may account for a junction end that differs from germline. The chain couples TRBV11-1 to TRBJ2-5, with D perhaps TRBD2 (6 bases). CDR3 length: 13 residues. Germline V CDR1 and CDR2: SGHAT, FQDESV (reference sequence). For the CDR3, the DNA is TGTGCCAGCAGTCGCGGGGAACAAGAGATCCAGTACTTC. Its translation is CASSRGEQEIQYF.

The chain carries TRBV19 and TRBJ1-1; TRBD1 aligns across 7 bases. V shed 8 bases, J shed 2 bases, and the junction held 11 bases outside the gene matches. This CDR3 spans 15 amino acids. Per germline, CDR1 LNHDA and CDR2 SQIVND (reference sequence). The CDR3: CASGVGLGGNTEAFF. The CDR3, as DNA: TGTGCCAGTGGAGTAGGGTTAGGGGGCAACACTGAAGCTTTCTTT.

The V call is TRBV29-1, the J call TRBJ1-2; maybe TRBD1 (6 bases). The CDR3 is 13 residues long. Trimming removed 2 bases from V and 1 base from J, with 8 bases in between. Germline V lookup: CDR1 SQVTM, CDR2 ANQGSEA. The CDR3 DNA is TGCAGCGTTGAAAACAGGGATAACTATGGCTACACCTTC. Protein sequence: CSVENRDNYGYTF.

The CDR3 protein is CASSPLGAVQETQYF. The CDR3 DNA reads TGTGCCAGCAGCCCTTTAGGAGCTGTCCAAGAGACCCAGTACTTC. The chain recombines TRBV7-9 with TRBJ2-5; the D is unclear. Trimming shortened V by 5 bases and J by 1 base, and 14 bases separated the two germline ends. This CDR3 is built from 15 residues. In germline, CDR1 is SEHNR, CDR2 FQNEAQ (reference sequence).

This clone was seen just once. Other DNA sequences within the sample encode an identical CDR3. This CDR3 reads CSVEEGGGQPQHF. CDR3 nucleotide sequence: TGCAGCGTTGAAGAAGGAGGCGGTCAGCCCCAGCATTTT. V usage is TRBV29-1 and J usage is TRBJ1-5, with D unclear. The V end lost 0 bases, the J end lost 6 bases, and 9 bases lay between the germline ends. The CDR3 sequence is 13 residues long. Per the germline V gene, CDR1 is SQVTM and CDR2 is ANQGSEA.

The sample holds a few counts of this clone. V is TRBV3-1 (or the pseudogene TRBV3-2) and J is TRBJ2-1; D call uncertain. Germline CDR1 reads LGHDT; CDR2 reads YNNKEL (reference sequence). The CDR3 is made up of 14 amino acids. Deletions cut 0 bases from V and 7 bases from J, with 10 bases between. For the CDR3, the DNA is TGTGCCAGCAGCCAAGATAGGCTAGTTAATGAGCAGTTCTTC. This encodes CASSQDRLVNEQFF.

The chain is built from TRBV7-2 and TRBJ1-6; 7 bases align to TRBD1. The trim removed 1 base at V and 3 bases at J, leaving 3 bases unmatched. Looked up from germline, CDR1 is SGHTA and CDR2 is FQGNSA. The CDR3 runs to 16 residues. The DNA for the CDR3 is TGTGCCAGCAGCTTAGGAACAGGGGTCTATAATTCACCCCTCCACTTT. Encoded protein: CASSLGTGVYNSPLHF.

V gene TRBV6-5 combines with J gene TRBJ1-4, with 9 bases lining up with TRBD1. V was pared by 5 bases and J by 3 bases, with 1 base of the junction left unmatched. The CDR3 extends over 14 amino acids. Germline CDR1 and CDR2: MNHEY and SVGAGI. The CDR3 here is CASSTGGSNEKLFF. CDR3 sequence (DNA): TGTGCCAGCAGTACAGGGGGCTCTAATGAAAAACTGTTTTTT.

The rearrangement links TRBV4-1 to TRBJ1-6; D remains unclear. V shed 2 bases and J shed 10 bases, with 9 bases lying between them. Germline CDR1 and CDR2: MGHRA and YSYEKL. The CDR3 is 13 residues long. In DNA form, the CDR3 reads TGCGCCAGCAGCCAATCACTAGGGTCACCCCTCCACTTT. This codes for CASSQSLGSPLHF.

The rearrangement uses TRBV7-9 and TRBJ1-2; D is perhaps TRBD1 (5 bases). Looked up from germline, CDR1 is SEHNR and CDR2 is FQNEAQ (reference sequence). The CDR3 spans 17 residues. The V and J ends lost 5 bases and 7 bases respectively, with 26 bases between them. This chain's CDR3 is CASSLLPLGGGLSGYTF. DNA for the CDR3: TGTGCCAGCAGCCTCCTCCCGCTGGGGGGAGGTCTTTCTGGCTACACCTTC.

This clone was detected once. This chain uses TRBV5-4 with TRBJ2-2, with TRBD1 matching 8 bases. The ends lost 3 bases at V and 0 bases at J; junction bases unmatched: 4. This CDR3 is built from 16 residues. CDR1 is SGHNT, CDR2 YYREEE, per germline (reference sequence). The CDR3 is CASSSGGGSNTGELFF. CDR3 coding DNA: TGTGCCAGCAGCTCAGGGGGCGGATCGAACACCGGGGAGCTGTTTTTT. Filled out from reference TRBV5-4 and TRBJ2-2, the complete variable domain reads ETGVTQSPTHLIKTRGQQVTLRCSSQSGHNTVSWYQQALGQGPQFIFQYYREEENGRGNFPPRFSGLQFPNYSSELNVNALELDDSALYLCASSSGGGSNTGELFFGEGSRLTVL.

The rearrangement links TRBV2 to TRBJ2-5, with 11 bases matching TRBD1. CDR1 and CDR2 from the germline V gene are SNHLY and FYNNEI. The CDR3 covers 18 residues. Unmatched junction bases numbered 15, after V lost 4 bases and J lost 5 bases. This CDR3 reads CASSGSRAWGQGVETQYF. In DNA form, the CDR3 reads TGTGCCAGCAGTGGTAGCAGGGCATGGGGACAGGGGGTCGAGACCCAGTACTTC.

This rearrangement joins TRBV7-8 to TRBJ2-3; TRBD2 matches at 11 bases. Trimming removed 1 base from V and 4 bases from J; junction bases left unmatched: 7. The V gene's germline CDR1 is SGHVS and CDR2 FQNEAQ. This CDR3 has 17 residues. The CDR3 DNA sequence: TGTGCCAGCAGCTTAGTTAGCGGGAGGGCCGGGGCAGATACGCAGTATTTT. Protein: CASSLVSGRAGADTQYF.

The chain joins TRBV19 to TRBJ1-5; weak D call: TRBD1 (6 bases). The germline V gene encodes CDR1 LNHDA and CDR2 SQIVND (reference sequence). V was pared by 2 bases and J by 0 bases, with 8 bases between. This CDR3 is 15 amino acids long. CDR3 sequence reads: CASSIYRDSNQPQHF. The DNA for the CDR3 is TGTGCCAGTAGTATATACAGGGATAGCAATCAGCCCCAGCATTTT.

This chain connects TRBV7-2 to TRBJ2-2; D possibly corresponds to TRBD2 (5 bases). CDR3 length equals 16 residues. Germline lookup yields CDR1 SGHTA and CDR2 FQGNSA. Trimming shortened V by 1 base and J by 5 bases, and 14 bases separated the two germline ends. In DNA, the CDR3 is TGTGCCAGCAGCTTAGTATCGGGGTTGGGGACCGGGGAGCTGTTTTTT. Protein sequence: CASSLVSGLGTGELFF.